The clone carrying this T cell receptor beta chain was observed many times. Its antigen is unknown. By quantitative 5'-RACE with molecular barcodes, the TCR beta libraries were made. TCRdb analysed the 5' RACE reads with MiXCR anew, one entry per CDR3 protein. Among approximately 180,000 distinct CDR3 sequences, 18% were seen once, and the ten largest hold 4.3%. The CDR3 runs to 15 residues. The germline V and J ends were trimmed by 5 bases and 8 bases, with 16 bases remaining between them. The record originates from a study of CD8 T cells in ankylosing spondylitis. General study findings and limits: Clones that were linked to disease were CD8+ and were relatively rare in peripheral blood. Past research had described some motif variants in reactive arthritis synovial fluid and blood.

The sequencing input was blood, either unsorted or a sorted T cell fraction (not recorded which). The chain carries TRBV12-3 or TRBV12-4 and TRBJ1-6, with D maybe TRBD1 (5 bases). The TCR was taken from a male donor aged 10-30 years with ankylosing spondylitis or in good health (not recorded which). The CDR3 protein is CASSGTGAGYSPLHF. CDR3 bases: TGTGCCAGCAGTGGTACCGGGGCAGGATATTCACCCCTCCACTTT.